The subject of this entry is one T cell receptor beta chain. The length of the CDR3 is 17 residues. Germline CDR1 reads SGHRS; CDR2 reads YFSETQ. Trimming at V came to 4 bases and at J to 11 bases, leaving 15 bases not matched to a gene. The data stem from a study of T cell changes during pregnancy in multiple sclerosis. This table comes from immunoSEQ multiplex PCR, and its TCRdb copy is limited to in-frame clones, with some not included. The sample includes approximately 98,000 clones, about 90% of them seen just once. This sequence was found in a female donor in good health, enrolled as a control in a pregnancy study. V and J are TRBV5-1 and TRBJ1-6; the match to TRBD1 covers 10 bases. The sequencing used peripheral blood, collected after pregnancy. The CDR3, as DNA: TGCGCCAGCAGCCCCAGGGGACAGGGGTCCCGCGGCCCACCCCTCCACTTT. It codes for CASSPRGQGSRGPPLHF.